The 23 T cell receptor beta chains below were found in one sample sequenced in a study of blood T cell repertoires in COVID-19. Clones were read by immunoSEQ multiplex PCR, and TCRdb kept only the in-frame ones, dropping some. The sample has 120,000 or so clones, about 86% seen once; the top ten hold about a sixth. The sample comprised peripheral blood. These receptors came from a woman aged 45 to 65 with acute or convalescent COVID-19.

The rearrangement uses TRBV14 and TRBJ1-2; 8 bases map to TRBD1. The CDR3 is 18 residues long. Trimming at V came to 4 bases and at J to 0 bases, leaving 13 bases not matched to a gene. Per the germline V gene, CDR1 is SGHDN and CDR2 is FVKESK. CDR3: CASSPSGAGGFTNYGYTF. CDR3 bases: TGTGCCAGCAGCCCGTCAGGTGCAGGGGGCTTTACTAACTATGGCTACACCTTC.

The chain joins TRBV4-2 to TRBJ2-1, with 10 bases lining up with TRBD2. The CDR3 runs to 16 residues. CDR1 is LGHNA, CDR2 YNFKEQ, per germline. J lost 4 bases, V lost 0 bases, and 3 bases had no gene match. The CDR3 DNA follows: TGTGCCAGCAGCCAAGATTTAGCGGGGGGTTACAATGAGCAGTTCTTC. Residues: CASSQDLAGGYNEQFF.

This clone was seen just once. This sequence joins TRBV21-1 and TRBJ1-2; the listed D gene, TRBD1, was not tested against the DNA. TRBV21-1 is tagged as a pseudogene. The CDR3 totals 18 residues. Here the CDR3 reads CASSKLRGQPSSNYGYTF. The CDR3 DNA is TGTGCCAGCAGCAAACTAAGAGGACAGCCCTCCTCTAACTATGGCTACACCTTC.

This chain uses TRBV4-1 with TRBJ1-1; D may be TRBD1 (5 bases). Germline V gene data show CDR1 as MGHRA and CDR2 as YSYEKL. Trimming pared 4 bases from V and 0 bases from J, leaving 21 bases between. The CDR3 runs to 18 residues. The CDR3: CASSPGYDSTAVNTEAFF. CDR3 nucleotide sequence: TGCGCCAGCAGCCCCGGTTACGACAGTACGGCGGTGAACACTGAAGCTTTCTTT.

The rearrangement uses TRBV25-1 and TRBJ2-3, with a weak D call TRBD2 (6 bases). CDR1 is MGHDK, CDR2 SYGVNS, per germline. Trimming took 11 bases from V and 2 from J, leaving 17 bases between them. The CDR3 runs 14 residues. CDR3 loop: CAAGAGFFTDTQYF. CDR3 in DNA: TGTGCCGCCGGCGCGGGGTTCTTCACAGATACGCAGTATTTT.

There are a few counts of this clone. This chain uses TRBV30 with TRBJ1-1; D gene ambiguous. Trimming shortened V by 0 bases and J by 1 base, and 6 bases separated the two germline ends. CDR1 is GTSNPN, CDR2 SVGIG, per germline (reference sequence). The CDR3 spans 13 residues. CDR3 nucleotide sequence: TGTGCCTGGAGTGTCCGGGAGAACACTGAAGCTTTCTTT. Its protein is CAWSVRENTEAFF.

The genes are TRBV30 and TRBJ1-4, with TRBD1 matching 8 bases. This CDR3 region has 13 residues. Germline V gene sequence: CDR1 GTSNPN, CDR2 SVGIG (reference sequence). Unmatched junction bases numbered 5, after V lost 8 bases and J lost 3 bases. CDR3: CAGRGLANEKLFF. The CDR3 nucleotides read TGTGCCGGCAGGGGGCTAGCTAATGAAAAACTGTTTTTT.

The genes are TRBV15 and TRBJ1-3; 7 bases match TRBD1. Germline-derived CDR1 and CDR2 are LNHNV and YYDKDF (reference sequence). V dropped 1 base and J dropped 3; count of bases not matched to a gene: 6. The CDR3 is 16 residues long. DNA of the CDR3: TGTGCCACCAGCAGAGGACGGGCAGGGGGTGGAAACACCATATATTTT. This sequence encodes CATSRGRAGGGNTIYF.

This sequence joins TRBV7-2 and TRBJ2-7; TRBD2 is a possible D gene (6 bases). Germline-derived CDR1 and CDR2 are SGHTA and FQGNSA. This CDR3 is 16 amino acids long. V was shortened by 5 bases and J by 2 bases, with 19 bases between the two germline ends. CDR3 nucleotide sequence: TGTGCCAGCAGCCAAAACCGGGACTTTCCCACCTACGAGCAGTACTTC. The encoded protein is CASSQNRDFPTYEQYF.

The chain employs TRBV5-6 and TRBJ2-7, with TRBD2 matching over 12 bases. The V gene end was trimmed by 4 bases and the J gene end by 3 bases; junction bases not matched to a gene: 5. The CDR3 runs to 15 residues. Germline values: CDR1 SGHDT, CDR2 YYEEEE. The CDR3 is CASSTLAGGLYEQYF. CDR3 sequence (DNA): TGTGCCAGCAGCACCCTAGCGGGGGGGCTCTACGAGCAGTACTTC.

This rearrangement joins TRBV28 to TRBJ2-3, with 8 bases fitting TRBD2. Germline V lookup: CDR1 MDHEN, CDR2 SYDVKM. V lost 4 bases and J lost 0; bases outside the gene matches: 6. This CDR3 contains 16 residues. Here the CDR3 DNA reads TGTGCCAGCAGTTCCACGGGGGGGCCGAGCACAGATACGCAGTATTTT. This gives the protein CASSSTGGPSTDTQYF.

The chain links TRBV10-3 to TRBJ1-1; 8 bases agree with TRBD1. Germline CDR1 is ENHRY and CDR2 is SYGVKD. V shed 9 bases, J shed 1 base, and the junction held 4 bases outside the gene matches. The length of the CDR3 is 13 residues. The CDR3 reads CAIKDRANTEAFF. The CDR3 nucleotides read TGTGCCATTAAGGACAGGGCGAACACTGAAGCTTTCTTT.

V usage is TRBV19 and J usage is TRBJ1-1, with D uncertain. The germline V gene encodes CDR1 LNHDA and CDR2 SQIVND (reference sequence). This CDR3 comprises 14 residues. Deletions cut 1 base from V and 4 bases from J, with 10 bases between. The CDR3 sequence is CASSIGPLGTEAFF. CDR3 DNA: TGTGCCAGTAGTATAGGCCCCCTAGGCACTGAAGCTTTCTTT.

The rearrangement uses TRBV30 and TRBJ2-1; TRBD2 matches 9 bases. Trimming at V came to 0 bases and at J to 7 bases, leaving 7 bases not matched to a gene. Germline V gene sequence: CDR1 GTSNPN, CDR2 SVGIG (reference sequence). The CDR3 runs 15 residues. CDR3: CAWSVWRGGWNEQFF. The DNA for the CDR3 is TGTGCCTGGAGTGTCTGGCGGGGGGGATGGAATGAGCAGTTCTTC.

This sequence joins TRBV19 and TRBJ1-2; no clear D gene. CDR3 length: 19 residues. The V and J ends lost 5 bases and 0 bases respectively, with 25 bases between them. Germline V CDR1 and CDR2: LNHDA, SQIVND (reference sequence). This chain's CDR3 is CASSPPRLANQVANYGYTF. The CDR3 region has the DNA TGTGCCAGTAGTCCCCCCCGATTGGCAAACCAAGTGGCTAACTATGGCTACACCTTC.

This clone is a singleton in its sample. The rearrangement uses TRBV5-1 and TRBJ2-7; 10 bases map to TRBD2. This CDR3 comprises 15 residues. Germline V lookup: CDR1 SGHRS, CDR2 YFSETQ. V was pared by 4 bases and J by 2 bases, with 6 bases of the junction left unmatched. Here the CDR3 reads CASSALAGVTYEQYF. DNA for the CDR3: TGCGCCAGCAGCGCGCTAGCGGGGGTCACCTACGAGCAGTACTTC.

This chain uses TRBV28 with TRBJ1-1; D unclear. Germline V gene sequence: CDR1 MDHEN, CDR2 SYDVKM. Trimming took 3 bases from V and 6 from J, leaving 5 bases between them. The CDR3 spans 11 residues. CDR3 residues: CASSLYAEAFF. In DNA, the CDR3 is TGTGCCAGCAGTTTGTATGCTGAAGCTTTCTTT.

Only a few counts were recorded for this clone. This sequence joins TRBV7-2 and TRBJ1-5, with D possibly matching TRBD1 (5 bases). The CDR3 runs to 16 residues. V was trimmed by 1 base and J by 1 base, leaving 11 bases between them. CDR1 and CDR2 from the germline V gene are SGHTA and FQGNSA. The CDR3 sequence: CASSLVGRGSNQPQHF. CDR3 sequence (DNA): TGTGCCAGCAGCTTAGTAGGGAGGGGAAGCAATCAGCCCCAGCATTTT.

The chain has TRBV30 and TRBJ1-5; 7 bases are shared with TRBD1. The trim removed 1 base at V and 7 bases at J, leaving 10 bases unmatched. The germline V gene encodes CDR1 GTSNPN and CDR2 SVGIG (reference sequence). The CDR3 length is 15 residues. CDR3 nucleotides: TGTGCCTGGAGTGCCGGGACAGTCCTCAGACAGCCCCAGCATTTT. Translating gives CAWSAGTVLRQPQHF.

CDR3 loop: CASSWTPPSYNSPLHF. The CDR3 DNA follows: TGTGCCAGCAGCTGGACTCCGCCGAGCTATAATTCACCCCTCCACTTT. V is TRBV5-8 and J is TRBJ1-6; D ambiguous. The CDR3 is 16 residues long. The V end was cut by 3 bases, the J end by 3 bases, with 13 bases between. The germline V gene encodes CDR1 SGHTS and CDR2 YDEGEE. Using reference TRBV5-8 and TRBJ1-6 for the parts outside the CDR3, the full variable domain is EAGVTQSPTHLIKTRGQQATLRCSPISGHTSVYWYQQALGLGLQFLLWYDEGEERNRGNFPPRFSGRQFPNYSSELNVNALELEDSALYLCASSWTPPSYNSPLHFGNGTRLTVT.

The V gene is TRBV9, the J gene TRBJ1-6; D possibly corresponds to TRBD1 (6 bases). This CDR3 comprises 17 residues. Germline CDR1 SGDLS, CDR2 YYNGEE. Trimming took 4 bases from V and 0 from J, leaving 14 bases between them. CDR3 protein: CASSLGQLSSYNSPLHF. The CDR3 DNA reads as TGTGCCAGCAGCCTTGGACAGCTAAGCTCCTATAATTCACCCCTCCACTTT.

This sequence joins TRBV19 and TRBJ2-6; possible D gene TRBD2, 6 bases. Trimming left V 8 bases short and J 2 bases short, with 16 bases between. CDR3 size: 16 residues. Looked up from germline, CDR1 is LNHDA and CDR2 is SQIVND (reference sequence). CDR3 residues: CASLPGTLAGANVLTF. CDR3 nucleotide sequence: TGTGCCAGTCTGCCCGGGACTTTGGCTGGGGCCAACGTCCTGACTTTC. Drawing the rest from reference TRBV19 and TRBJ2-6, the complete variable domain is DGGITQSPKYLFRKEGQNVTLSCEQNLNHDAMYWYRQDPGQGLRLIYYSQIVNDFQKGDIAEGYSVSREKKESFPLTVTSAQKNPTAFYLCASLPGTLAGANVLTFGAGSRLTVL.

V is TRBV15 and J is TRBJ2-3; TRBD1 aligns across 9 bases. The junction had 17 bases not matched to a gene; V was cut back by 3 bases and J by 4 bases. The CDR3 loop spans 19 amino acids. Germline V CDR1 and CDR2: LNHNV, YYDKDF (reference sequence). The CDR3 DNA reads as TGTGCCACCAGCAGGGCCGTTAATATGGGACAGGGAAGGGCAGATACGCAGTATTTT. This sequence encodes CATSRAVNMGQGRADTQYF.